The 29 T cell receptor beta chains reported below all come from one sample, sequenced in a study of cytomegalovirus exposure and HLA in healthy donors. PCR employed 60 Vbeta and 13 Jbeta primers. Repertoires were generated with immunoSEQ multiplex PCR, while TCRdb's copy carries only in-frame clones and drops some. Found here are tens of thousands of clones, roughly nine tenths of them singletons; the top ten hold roughly 12%. Sequenced input: PBMCs. These receptors were obtained from a woman aged 25 to 39 in good health and CMV-seropositive.

The chain combines TRBV19 with TRBJ2-1, with 11 bases identical to TRBD2. Germline trimming cut 3 bases from V and 2 bases from J; bases unmatched to any gene: 12. The CDR3 runs 19 residues. Germline assignment: CDR1 LNHDA and CDR2 SQIVND (reference sequence). The CDR3 sequence is CASSIPLSLTSGTYNEQFF. DNA of the CDR3: TGTGCCAGTAGTATCCCGTTGTCCCTGACTAGCGGGACCTACAATGAGCAGTTCTTC.

This clone was seen only once. This sequence joins TRBV7-9 and TRBJ2-7; 8 positions agree with TRBD2. Losses at the gene ends were 7 bases for V and 2 bases for J; bases not matched to a gene: 4. From germline, CDR1 is SEHNR and CDR2 FQNEAQ (reference sequence). This CDR3 contains 13 residues. Here the CDR3 DNA reads TGTGCCAGCACTAGCGGGTTACCCTACGAGCAGTACTTC. Its translation is CASTSGLPYEQYF.

The chain combines TRBV29-1 with TRBJ2-1; 13 nucleotides match TRBD2. CDR3 length: 16 amino acids. The germline V gene encodes CDR1 SQVTM and CDR2 ANQGSEA. The J segment lost 9 bases and the V segment lost 4 bases, leaving 12 bases of the junction unmatched. CDR3 in amino acids: CSVVPRLAGGSTEQFF. The DNA for the CDR3 is TGCAGCGTTGTGCCGAGACTAGCGGGAGGTTCCACTGAGCAGTTCTTC.

The V gene is TRBV7-6, the J gene TRBJ2-7; tentative D call: TRBD2 (6 bases). CDR1 and CDR2 (germline): SGHVS, FNYEAQ. This CDR3 is 14 amino acids long. Trimming shortened V by 3 bases and J by 2 bases, and 11 bases separated the two germline ends. This CDR3 is CASSLRGPTYEQYF. The CDR3 nucleotides read TGTGCCAGCAGCTTGCGGGGTCCCACCTACGAGCAGTACTTC.

The rearrangement uses TRBV7-9 and TRBJ2-1, with 7 bases fitting TRBD2. The CDR3 loop spans 13 amino acids. Trimming removed 1 base from V and 6 bases from J; junction bases left unmatched: 0. From germline, CDR1 is SEHNR and CDR2 FQNEAQ (reference sequence). The CDR3 is CASSLGLANEQFF. The DNA for the CDR3 is TGTGCCAGCAGCTTAGGACTAGCCAATGAGCAGTTCTTC. The full variable domain, rest sourced from reference TRBV7-9 and TRBJ2-1, is DTGVSQNPRHKITKRGQNVTFRCDPISEHNRLYWYRQTLGQGPEFLTYFQNEAQLEKSRLLSDRFSAERPKGSFSTLEIQRTEQGDSAMYLCASSLGLANEQFFGPGTRLTVL.

The J gene is TRBJ1-2, the V gene TRBV30; 7 bases fit TRBD1. The CDR3 is 13 amino acids. The germline V gene has CDR1 GTSNPN and CDR2 SVGIG (reference sequence). The J segment lost 4 bases and the V segment lost 0 bases, leaving 2 bases of the junction unmatched. The CDR3 region is CAWSVDRVYGYTF. CDR3 in DNA: TGTGCCTGGAGTGTAGACAGGGTCTATGGCTACACCTTC.

CDR3 protein: CASSSGWEETQYF. The CDR3 DNA reads TGTGCCAGCAGCTCAGGGTGGGAAGAGACCCAGTACTTC. The rearrangement joins TRBV7-2 to TRBJ2-5; D might be TRBD1 (5 bases). The CDR3 totals 13 residues. Trimming left V 4 bases short and J 3 bases short, with 9 bases between. Germline V lookup: CDR1 SGHTA, CDR2 FQGNSA.

This sequence joins TRBV13 and TRBJ1-2; 7 bases fit TRBD1. J lost 13 bases, V lost 4 bases, and 9 bases had no gene match. Germline-derived CDR1 and CDR2 are PRHDT and FYEKMQ (reference sequence). The CDR3 has 12 residues. CDR3 region: CASSWGQPEATF. The CDR3 DNA reads TGTGCCAGCAGCTGGGGACAGCCGGAGGCCACCTTC.

CDR3 amino acids: CASSKSPASGSYEQYF. CDR3 coding DNA: TGTGCCAGCAGCAAAAGTCCCGCTAGCGGGTCTTACGAGCAGTACTTC. V gene TRBV21-1 combines with J gene TRBJ2-7; TRBD2, the D gene given by the table, was not confirmed from the DNA. TRBV21-1 is classified as a pseudogene. The CDR3 runs to 16 residues.

The chain carries TRBV27 and TRBJ2-7, with D unclear. The CDR3 spans 14 residues. CDR1 MNHEY and CDR2 SMNVEV come from the germline V gene (reference sequence). V was clipped by 6 bases and J by 5 bases, with 17 bases between them. The CDR3 DNA follows: TGTGCCAGCAGATCGACTCCGAAGTACCACGAGCAGTACTTC. Translation gives CASRSTPKYHEQYF.

This clone was found once. The chain recombines TRBV5-1 with TRBJ2-2, with D perhaps TRBD2 (5 bases). The CDR3 contains 16 residues. Germline-derived CDR1 and CDR2 are SGHRS and YFSETQ. Deletions cut 6 bases from V and 0 bases from J, with 15 bases between. In DNA, the CDR3 is TGCGCCAGCATCTGGGGTGGTAGCGCGAACACCGGGGAGCTGTTTTTT. It is translated as CASIWGGSANTGELFF.

The rearrangement joins TRBV28 to TRBJ1-5; no definite D call. Trimming cost V 1 base and J 0 bases, with 10 bases left between them. The germline CDR1 and CDR2 sequences are MDHEN and SYDVKM. CDR3 size: 16 residues. Here the CDR3 DNA reads TGTGCCAGCAGTTTATTATCGACTTATAGCAATCAGCCCCAGCATTTT. The encoded protein is CASSLLSTYSNQPQHF.

DNA of the CDR3: TGTGCCAGCAGCGGCGGGAGTTGGTACAATGAGCAGTTCTTC. It specifies CASSGGSWYNEQFF. The chain couples TRBV27 to TRBJ2-1; 7 nucleotides agree with TRBD2. The CDR3 consists of 14 residues. Trimming took 6 bases from V and 4 from J; bases not matched to a gene: 6. In germline, CDR1 is MNHEY, CDR2 SMNVEV (reference sequence).

V and J are TRBV4-1 and TRBJ1-4; D ambiguous. Germline V gene data show CDR1 as MGHRA and CDR2 as YSYEKL. With 0 bases removed from V and 7 bases from J, the gap between germline ends came to 6 bases. This CDR3 comprises 13 residues. Here the CDR3 reads CASSQDSLEKLFF. CDR3 nucleotides: TGCGCCAGCAGCCAAGATAGCCTTGAAAAACTGTTTTTT.

The chain uses TRBV6-1 and TRBJ1-4; tentatively, D is TRBD1 (6 bases). The germline V gene has CDR1 MNHNS and CDR2 SASEGT. Trimming stripped 6 bases from V and 3 bases from J, with 14 bases between. There are 15 residues in the CDR3. DNA for the CDR3: TGTGCCAGCAGCGAACAGGGTGCAGCTAATGAAAAACTGTTTTTT. Translation: CASSEQGAANEKLFF.

The rearrangement links TRBV7-2 to TRBJ2-3; D is uncertain. The CDR3 consists of 12 residues. The germline V and J ends were trimmed by 6 bases and 15 bases, with 19 bases remaining between them. CDR1 is SGHTA, CDR2 FQGNSA, per germline. DNA of the CDR3: TGTGCCAGCAGAGACATGGCAGCCGCCGCCTATTTT. It specifies CASRDMAAAAYF. Full variable domain (rest looked up from reference TRBV7-2 and TRBJ2-3): GAGVSQSPSNKVTEKGKDVELRCDPISGHTALYWYRQSLGQGLEFLIYFQGNSAPDKSGLPSDRFSAERTGGSVSTLTIQRTQQEDSAVYLCASRDMAAAAYFGPGTRLTVL.

The chain links TRBV5-1 to TRBJ2-3; D gene unclear. Germline CDR1 reads SGHRS; CDR2 reads YFSETQ. V was pared by 3 bases and J by 6 bases, with 11 bases between. The CDR3 runs 13 residues. The CDR3, as DNA: TGCGCCAGCAGCTCCCTACTCGGGGATACGCAGTATTTT. Amino acids: CASSSLLGDTQYF. The full variable domain, with the rest looked up from reference TRBV5-1 and TRBJ2-3, is KAGVTQTPRYLIKTRGQQVTLSCSPISGHRSVSWYQQTPGQGLQFLFEYFSETQRNKGNFPGRFSGRQFSNSRSEMNVSTLELGDSALYLCASSSLLGDTQYFGPGTRLTVL.

The chain uses TRBV6-5 and TRBJ2-1; D ambiguous. The germline V gene encodes CDR1 MNHEY and CDR2 SVGAGI. The CDR3 extends over 12 amino acids. V gave up 0 bases and J gave up 10 bases, with 7 bases separating them. The CDR3 sequence: CASSYSGHEQFF. The CDR3 region has the DNA TGTGCCAGCAGTTACTCGGGCCACGAGCAGTTCTTC.

This sequence joins TRBV9 and TRBJ2-1; 7 nucleotides line up with TRBD2. Germline lookup yields CDR1 SGDLS and CDR2 YYNGEE. The CDR3 length is 14 residues. V lost 6 bases to trimming and J lost 4 bases; unmatched junction nucleotides: 7. DNA of the CDR3: TGTGCCAGCAATCAACTAGCGAAATACAATGAGCAGTTCTTC. It is translated as CASNQLAKYNEQFF.

The chain joins TRBV5-6 to TRBJ2-6; the D is unclear. Germline CDR1 and CDR2: SGHDT and YYEEEE. This CDR3 contains 15 residues. V was clipped by 4 bases and J by 2 bases, with 10 bases between them. The CDR3 bases are TGTGCCAGCAGCCAGAACCCCACTGGGGCCAACGTCCTGACTTTC. This codes for CASSQNPTGANVLTF.

V is TRBV28 and J is TRBJ1-2; D unresolved. Germline values: CDR1 MDHEN, CDR2 SYDVKM. V dropped 3 bases and J dropped 4 bases, with 9 bases sitting between them. The CDR3 sequence is 13 residues long. The CDR3 DNA is TGTGCCAGCAGTTTTGCGGCCCTCTATGGCTACACCTTC. It specifies CASSFAALYGYTF.

The chain combines TRBV5-1 with TRBJ2-7, with D possibly being TRBD1 (5 bases). CDR3 length: 13 residues. V was pared by 1 base and J by 2 bases, with 7 bases between. The germline CDR1 and CDR2 sequences are SGHRS and YFSETQ. CDR3 nucleotide sequence: TGCGCCAGCAGCTTGACAGGCCCCTACGAGCAGTACTTC. It specifies CASSLTGPYEQYF.

The DNA of the CDR3 is TGTGCCAGCATAGGGACAGGCAACAATGAGCAGTTCTTC. Its translation: CASIGTGNNEQFF. V is TRBV25-1 and J is TRBJ2-1, with TRBD1 matching 8 bases. Germline-derived CDR1 and CDR2 are MGHDK and SYGVNS. The CDR3 length is 13 residues. J was trimmed by 5 bases and V by 7 bases; bases with no gene match: 4.

The V gene is TRBV29-1, the J gene TRBJ2-1; 11 bases are a match to TRBD2. The V segment lost 7 bases and the J segment 7 bases; nucleotides outside the gene matches: 6. Germline CDR1 and CDR2: SQVTM and ANQGSEA. CDR3 length: 13 amino acids. The CDR3 DNA is TGCAGCGCCGTAGCGGGAGGGCCAAATGAGCAGTTCTTC. It specifies CSAVAGGPNEQFF.

V and J are TRBV5-1 and TRBJ2-7; TRBD1 matches 7 bases. J gave up 2 bases and V 2 bases, and 16 bases lay outside the gene matches. CDR3 length: 18 residues. From germline, CDR1 is SGHRS and CDR2 YFSETQ. The CDR3: CASSLGTVILAPTYEQYF. The CDR3 DNA sequence: TGCGCCAGCAGCTTAGGGACAGTGATTCTCGCCCCGACCTACGAGCAGTACTTC.

This chain links TRBV11-2 with TRBJ1-1; 8 bases match TRBD1. CDR3 length: 14 amino acids. Germline V gene sequence: CDR1 SGHAT, CDR2 FQNNGV. After removal of 7 bases from V and 4 bases from J, the junction contained 8 bases not matched to a gene. CDR3 coding DNA: TGTGCCAGCATCGACAGGGGATCTATCACTGAAGCTTTCTTT. Translating gives CASIDRGSITEAFF.

The chain recombines TRBV7-9 with TRBJ2-3, with D perhaps matching TRBD2 (5 bases). Trimming pared 3 bases from V and 0 bases from J, leaving 10 bases between. Germline CDR1 is SEHNR and CDR2 is FQNEAQ (reference sequence). CDR3 size: 15 residues. Here the CDR3 DNA reads TGTGCCAGCAGCTTGGCAAGCGGTAGCACAGATACGCAGTATTTT. Residues: CASSLASGSTDTQYF.

The rearrangement uses TRBV2 and TRBJ2-1, with no clear D. Germline V gives CDR1 SNHLY, CDR2 FYNNEI. The CDR3 runs 13 residues. V was trimmed by 4 bases and J by 4 bases, leaving 8 bases between them. In DNA, the CDR3 is TGTGCCAGCAGTGTTGAAGCTTACAATGAGCAGTTCTTC. This codes for CASSVEAYNEQFF. Based on the CDR3 plus reference TRBV2 and TRBJ2-1, the full variable domain is EPEVTQTPSHQVTQMGQEVILRCVPISNHLYFYWYRQILGQKVEFLVSFYNNEISEKSEIFDDQFSVERPDGSNFTLKIRSTKLEDSAMYFCASSVEAYNEQFFGPGTRLTVL.

The CDR3 DNA reads as TGTGCCAGCAGTTACCCCCTCTCTAGACCAAAAAACATTCAGTACTTC. This encodes CASSYPLSRPKNIQYF. The V call is TRBV6-5, the J call TRBJ2-4, with D uncertain. V was pared by 2 bases and J by 4 bases, with 15 bases between. This CDR3 has 16 residues. Germline V CDR1 and CDR2: MNHEY, SVGAGI.